This T cell receptor beta chain was captured in a study of cytomegalovirus exposure and HLA in healthy donors. Germline V CDR1 and CDR2: MDHEN, SYDVKM. V was clipped by 5 bases and J by 4 bases; unmatched bases: 4. CDR3 size: 14 residues. Sequencing used immunoSEQ multiplex PCR; TCRdb keeps in-frame clones, though not all of them. The sample has about 220,000 clones, 88% seen once; the top ten hold 2.9%. Overall study findings and caveats: It was reported that the classifier diagnosed cytomegalovirus status with high specificity and sensitivity in both the original and validation cohorts.

About this clone itself: The antigen remains undetermined.

The sequencing input was PBMCs. The chain couples TRBV28 to TRBJ1-5, with 8 bases lining up with TRBD1. The receptor was derived from a woman aged 18-35 years in good health and CMV-seronegative. CDR3 coding DNA: TGTGCCAGCAGTGCAGGGGGCGGTAATCAGCCCCAGCATTTT. This codes for CASSAGGGNQPQHF. The complete variable domain, with remaining parts taken from reference TRBV28 and TRBJ1-5, reads DVKVTQSSRYLVKRTGEKVFLECVQDMDHENMFWYRQDPGLGLRLIYFSYDVKMKEKGDIPEGYSVSREKKERFSLILESASTNQTSMYLCASSAGGGNQPQHFGDGTRLSIL.